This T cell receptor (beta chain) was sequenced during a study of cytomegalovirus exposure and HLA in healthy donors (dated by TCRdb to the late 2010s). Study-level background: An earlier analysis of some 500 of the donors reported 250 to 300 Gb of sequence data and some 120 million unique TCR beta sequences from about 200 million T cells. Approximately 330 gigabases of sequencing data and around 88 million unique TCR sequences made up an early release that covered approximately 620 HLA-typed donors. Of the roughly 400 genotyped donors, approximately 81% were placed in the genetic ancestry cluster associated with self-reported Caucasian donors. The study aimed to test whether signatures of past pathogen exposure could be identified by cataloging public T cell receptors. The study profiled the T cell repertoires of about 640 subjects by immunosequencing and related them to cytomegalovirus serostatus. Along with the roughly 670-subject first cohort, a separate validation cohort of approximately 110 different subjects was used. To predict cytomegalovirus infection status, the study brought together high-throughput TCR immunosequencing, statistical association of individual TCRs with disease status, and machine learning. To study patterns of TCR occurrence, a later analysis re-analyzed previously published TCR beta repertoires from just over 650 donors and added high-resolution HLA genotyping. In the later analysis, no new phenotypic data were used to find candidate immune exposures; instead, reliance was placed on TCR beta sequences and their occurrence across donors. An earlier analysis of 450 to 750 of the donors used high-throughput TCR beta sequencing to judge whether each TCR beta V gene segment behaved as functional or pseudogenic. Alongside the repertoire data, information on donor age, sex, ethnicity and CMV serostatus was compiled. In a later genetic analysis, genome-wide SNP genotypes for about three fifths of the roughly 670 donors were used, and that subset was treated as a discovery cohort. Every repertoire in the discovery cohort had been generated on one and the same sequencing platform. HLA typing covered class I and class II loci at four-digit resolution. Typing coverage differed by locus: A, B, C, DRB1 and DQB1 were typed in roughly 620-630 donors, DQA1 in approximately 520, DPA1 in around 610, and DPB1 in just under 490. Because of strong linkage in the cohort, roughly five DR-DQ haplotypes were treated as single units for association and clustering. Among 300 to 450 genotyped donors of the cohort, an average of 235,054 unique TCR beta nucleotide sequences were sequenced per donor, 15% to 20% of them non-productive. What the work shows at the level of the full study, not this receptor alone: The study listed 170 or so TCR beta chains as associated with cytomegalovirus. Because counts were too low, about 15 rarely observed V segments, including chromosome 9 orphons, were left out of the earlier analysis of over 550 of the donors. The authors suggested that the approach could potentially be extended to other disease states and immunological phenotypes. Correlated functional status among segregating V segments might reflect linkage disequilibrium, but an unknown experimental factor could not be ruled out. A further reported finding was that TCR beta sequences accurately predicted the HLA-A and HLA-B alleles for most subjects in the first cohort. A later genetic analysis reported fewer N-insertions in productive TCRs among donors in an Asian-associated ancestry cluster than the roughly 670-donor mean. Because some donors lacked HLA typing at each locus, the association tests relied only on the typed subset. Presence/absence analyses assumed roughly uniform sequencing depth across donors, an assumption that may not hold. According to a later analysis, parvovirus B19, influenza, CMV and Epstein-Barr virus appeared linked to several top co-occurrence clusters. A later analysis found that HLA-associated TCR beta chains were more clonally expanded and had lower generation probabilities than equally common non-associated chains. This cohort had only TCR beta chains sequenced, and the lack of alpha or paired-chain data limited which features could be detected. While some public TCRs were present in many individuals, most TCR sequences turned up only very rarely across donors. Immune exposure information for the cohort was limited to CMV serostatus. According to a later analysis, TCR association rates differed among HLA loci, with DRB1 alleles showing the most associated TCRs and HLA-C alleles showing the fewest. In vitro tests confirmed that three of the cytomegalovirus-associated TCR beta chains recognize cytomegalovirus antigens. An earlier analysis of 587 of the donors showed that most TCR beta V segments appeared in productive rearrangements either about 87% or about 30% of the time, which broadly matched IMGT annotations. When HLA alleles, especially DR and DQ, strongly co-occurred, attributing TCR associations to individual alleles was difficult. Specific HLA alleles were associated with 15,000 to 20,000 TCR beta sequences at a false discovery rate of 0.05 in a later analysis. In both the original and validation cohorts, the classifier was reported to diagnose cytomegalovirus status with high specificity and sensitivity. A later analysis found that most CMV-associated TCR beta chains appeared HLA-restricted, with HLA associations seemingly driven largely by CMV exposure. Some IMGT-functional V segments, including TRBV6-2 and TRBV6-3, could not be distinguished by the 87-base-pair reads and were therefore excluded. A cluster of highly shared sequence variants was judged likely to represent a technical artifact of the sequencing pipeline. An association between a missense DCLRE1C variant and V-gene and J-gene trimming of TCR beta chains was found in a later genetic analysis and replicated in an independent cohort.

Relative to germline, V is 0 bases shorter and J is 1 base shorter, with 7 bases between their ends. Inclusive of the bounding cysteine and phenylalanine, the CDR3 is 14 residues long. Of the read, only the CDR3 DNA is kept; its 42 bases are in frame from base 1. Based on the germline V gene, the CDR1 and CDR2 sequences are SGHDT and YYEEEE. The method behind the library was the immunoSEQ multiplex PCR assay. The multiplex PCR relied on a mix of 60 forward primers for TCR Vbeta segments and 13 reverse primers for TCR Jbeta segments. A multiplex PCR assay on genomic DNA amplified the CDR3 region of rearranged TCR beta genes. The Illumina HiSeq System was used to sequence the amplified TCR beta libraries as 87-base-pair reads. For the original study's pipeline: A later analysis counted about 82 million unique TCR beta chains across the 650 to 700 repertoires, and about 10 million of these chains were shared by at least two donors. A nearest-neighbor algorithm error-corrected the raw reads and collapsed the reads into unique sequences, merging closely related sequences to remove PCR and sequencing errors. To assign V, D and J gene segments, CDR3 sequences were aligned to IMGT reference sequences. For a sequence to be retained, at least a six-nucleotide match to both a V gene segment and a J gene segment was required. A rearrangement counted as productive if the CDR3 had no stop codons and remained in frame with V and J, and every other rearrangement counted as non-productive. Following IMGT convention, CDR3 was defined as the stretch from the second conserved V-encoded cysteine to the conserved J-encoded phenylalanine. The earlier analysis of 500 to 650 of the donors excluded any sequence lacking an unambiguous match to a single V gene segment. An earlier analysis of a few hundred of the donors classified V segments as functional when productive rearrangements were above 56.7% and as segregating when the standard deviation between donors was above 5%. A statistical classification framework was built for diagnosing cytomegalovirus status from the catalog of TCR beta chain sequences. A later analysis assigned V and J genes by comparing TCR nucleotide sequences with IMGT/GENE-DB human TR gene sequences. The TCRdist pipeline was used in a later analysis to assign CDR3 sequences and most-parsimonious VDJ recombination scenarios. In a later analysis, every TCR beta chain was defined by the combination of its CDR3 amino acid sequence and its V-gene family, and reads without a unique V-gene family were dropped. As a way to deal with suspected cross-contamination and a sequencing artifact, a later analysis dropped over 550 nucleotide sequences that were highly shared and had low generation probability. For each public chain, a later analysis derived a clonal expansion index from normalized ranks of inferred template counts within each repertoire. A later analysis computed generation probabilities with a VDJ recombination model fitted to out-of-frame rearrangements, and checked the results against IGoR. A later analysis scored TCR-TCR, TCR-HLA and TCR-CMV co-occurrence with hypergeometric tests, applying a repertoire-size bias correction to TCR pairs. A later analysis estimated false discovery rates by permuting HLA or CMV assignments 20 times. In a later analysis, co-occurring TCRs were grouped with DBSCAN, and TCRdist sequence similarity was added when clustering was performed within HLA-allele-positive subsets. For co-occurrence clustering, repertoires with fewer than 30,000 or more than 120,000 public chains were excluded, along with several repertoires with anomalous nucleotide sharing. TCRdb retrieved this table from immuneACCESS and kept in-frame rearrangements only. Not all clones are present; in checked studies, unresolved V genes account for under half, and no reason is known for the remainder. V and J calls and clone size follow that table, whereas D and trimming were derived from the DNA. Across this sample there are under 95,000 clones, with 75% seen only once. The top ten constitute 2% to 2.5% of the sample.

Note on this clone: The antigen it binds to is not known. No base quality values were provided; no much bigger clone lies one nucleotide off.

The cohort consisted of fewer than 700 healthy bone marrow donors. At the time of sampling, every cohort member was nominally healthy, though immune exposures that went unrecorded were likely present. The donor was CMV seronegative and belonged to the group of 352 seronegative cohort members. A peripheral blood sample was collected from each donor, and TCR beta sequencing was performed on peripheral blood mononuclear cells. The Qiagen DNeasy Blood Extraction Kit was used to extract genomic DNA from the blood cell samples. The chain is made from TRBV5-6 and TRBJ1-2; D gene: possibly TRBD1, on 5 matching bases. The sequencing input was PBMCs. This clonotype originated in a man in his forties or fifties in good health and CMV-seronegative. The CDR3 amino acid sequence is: CASSLAGGNYGYTF. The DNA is TGTGCCAGCAGCTTGGCCGGGGGTAACTATGGCTACACCTTC.